A single TCR beta chain is shown here with its context. No antigen is known for it. V lost 0 bases to trimming and J lost 0 bases, with 9 bases between them. Per the germline V gene, CDR1 is LGHNA and CDR2 is YNFKEQ. The CDR3 is 16 residues long. This entry is derived from a study of vaccination and CD4 T cells after COVID-19. The treatment is: roughly nine-day PBMC culture with coronavirus spike peptide pools or control peptides (ViraFEST assay). Expanded clonotypes were found by TCR sequencing after peptide-pool stimulation (ViraFEST). The Oncomine TCR Beta short-read assay sequenced DNA from cultured CD4+ T cells. Once CD4+ T cells had been cultured, genomic DNA was extracted from them. TCRdb re-analysed the PCR reads in MiXCR, keeping a single row per CDR3 protein. The data contain around 15,000 distinct CDR3 sequences, around 24% of them singletons.

Sequences were obtained from cultured CD4+ T cells from blood. The chain has TRBV4-2 and TRBJ1-3; D gene ambiguous. The origin of this receptor is a human donor with COVID-19. The CDR3 region is CASSQDAIGSGNTIYF. CDR3 in DNA: TGTGCCAGCAGCCAAGATGCGATCGGCTCTGGAAACACCATATATTTT.